This T cell receptor (beta chain) was recovered during a study of CD8+ T cells in alopecia areata. Reverse transcription of extracted RNA yielded cDNA, which provided the sequencing template. Using immunoSEQ multiplex PCR, the repertoire was profiled, and TCRdb retains in-frame clones only, with some absent. Counted here are tens of thousands of clones, approximately 66% occurring once; the ten biggest clones make up 23%. A remark on this clone: Its specificity is unknown.

Regarding the study as a whole: In scalp and blood during tofacitinib, many expanded lesional clones persisted. Researchers report lesional scalp, most notably alopecia totalis/universalis, outstripped normal scalp in clonality.

Treatment given: oral pan-JAK inhibitor, 5-10 mg twice daily. PBMC-derived CD4+ and CD8+ T cells were sorted. Trimming pared 5 bases from V and 2 bases from J, leaving 13 bases between. The CDR3 has 14 residues. In germline, CDR1 is MNHEY, CDR2 SMNVEV (reference sequence). The sample in question was CD8+ T cells sorted from blood, obtained at week 24, from a patient treated with tofacitinib. This clonotype originated in a human donor with alopecia areata. The chain uses TRBV27 and TRBJ2-7, with D perhaps matching TRBD1 (6 bases). The CDR3 spells CASSPGDGTYEQYF. The CDR3 nucleotides read TGTGCCAGCAGTCCAGGGGACGGAACCTACGAGCAGTACTTC.